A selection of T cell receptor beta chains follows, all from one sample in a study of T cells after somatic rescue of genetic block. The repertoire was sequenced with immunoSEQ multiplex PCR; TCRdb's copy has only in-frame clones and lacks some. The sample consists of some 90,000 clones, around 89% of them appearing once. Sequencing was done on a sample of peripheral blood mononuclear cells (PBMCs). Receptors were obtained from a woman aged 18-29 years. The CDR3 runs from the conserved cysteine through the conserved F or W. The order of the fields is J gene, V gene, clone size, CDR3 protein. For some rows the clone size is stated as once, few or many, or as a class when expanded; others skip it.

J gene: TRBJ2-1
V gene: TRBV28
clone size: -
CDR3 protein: CASSPSRGGAYNEQFF

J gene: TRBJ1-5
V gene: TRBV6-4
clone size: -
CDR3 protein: CARMGQGPREGQPQHF

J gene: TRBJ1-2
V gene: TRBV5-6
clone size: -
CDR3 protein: CASSFATALNYGYTF

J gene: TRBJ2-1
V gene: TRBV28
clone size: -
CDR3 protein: CASSLIGPASGLGSYNEQFF

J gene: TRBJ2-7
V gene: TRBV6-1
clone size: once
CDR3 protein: CASSEGLAASGSYEQYF

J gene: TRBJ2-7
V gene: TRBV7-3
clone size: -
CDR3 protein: CASRLASGDYEQYF

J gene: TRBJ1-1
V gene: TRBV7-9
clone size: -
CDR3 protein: CASSLAGRNTEAFF

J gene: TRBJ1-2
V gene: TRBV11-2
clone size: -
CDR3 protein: CASSPGTGWEYGYTF

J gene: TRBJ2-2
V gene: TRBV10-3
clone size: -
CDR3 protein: CAVQRLAGGTGELFF

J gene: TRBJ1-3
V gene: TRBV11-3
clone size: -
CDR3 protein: CASSWASGNTIYF

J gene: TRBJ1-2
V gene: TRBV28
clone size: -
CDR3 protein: CASSTGEGEDGYTF

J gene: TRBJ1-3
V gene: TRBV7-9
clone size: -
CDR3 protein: CASSLVVSASGNTIYF

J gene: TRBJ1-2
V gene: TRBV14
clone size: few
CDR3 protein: CASSQPGAANYGYTF

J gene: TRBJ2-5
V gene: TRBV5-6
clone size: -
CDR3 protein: CAMNKHGLGETQYF

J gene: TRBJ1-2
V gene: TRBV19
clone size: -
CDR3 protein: CASSHTGANYGYTF

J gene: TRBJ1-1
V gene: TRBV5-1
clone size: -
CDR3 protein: CATQGGQNTEAFF

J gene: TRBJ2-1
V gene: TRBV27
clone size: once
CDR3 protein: CASSSSRLAGARNEQFF

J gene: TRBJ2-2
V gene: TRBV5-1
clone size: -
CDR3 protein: CASRSLTTGYTGELFF

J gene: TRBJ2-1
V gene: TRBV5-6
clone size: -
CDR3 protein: CASSLGEVRRSSYNEQFF

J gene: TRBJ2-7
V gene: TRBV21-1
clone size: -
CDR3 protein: CASSQGDRGIGEQYF

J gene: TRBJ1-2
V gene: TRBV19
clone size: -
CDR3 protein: CASSSRPNYGYTF

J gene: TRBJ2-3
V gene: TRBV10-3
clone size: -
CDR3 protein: CASCGDLTDTQYF

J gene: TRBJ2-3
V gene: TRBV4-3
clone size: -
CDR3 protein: CASSQVPGGSSTDTQYF

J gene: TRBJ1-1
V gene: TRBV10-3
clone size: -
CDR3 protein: CAISEPRAGGNIEAFF

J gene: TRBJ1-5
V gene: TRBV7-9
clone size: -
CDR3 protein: CASSNSTGSQPQHF

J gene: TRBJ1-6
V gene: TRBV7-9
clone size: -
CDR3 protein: CASSLDIPLHF

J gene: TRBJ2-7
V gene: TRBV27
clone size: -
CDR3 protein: CASRDSFPYEQYF

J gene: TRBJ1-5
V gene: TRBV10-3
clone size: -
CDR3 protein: CAISDRQGRQPQHF

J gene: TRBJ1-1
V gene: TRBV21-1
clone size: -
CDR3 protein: CASGFGFEEDTEAFF

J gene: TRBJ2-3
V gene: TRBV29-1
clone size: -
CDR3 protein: CSVEGGPGSTDTQYF

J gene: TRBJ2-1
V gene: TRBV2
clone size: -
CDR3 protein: CASSGTSFHNEQFF

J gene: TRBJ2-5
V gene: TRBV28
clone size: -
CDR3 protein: CASSLGGRVQETQYF

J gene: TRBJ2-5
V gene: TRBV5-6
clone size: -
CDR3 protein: CASSSGRRAYQETQYF

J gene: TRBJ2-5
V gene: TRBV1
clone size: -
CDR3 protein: CTSSRWCGKKETQYF

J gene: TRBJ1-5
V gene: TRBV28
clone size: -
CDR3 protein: CASSLFSGGRFGGHSNQPQHF

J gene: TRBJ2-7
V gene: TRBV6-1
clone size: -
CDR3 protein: CASDRGTFQYF

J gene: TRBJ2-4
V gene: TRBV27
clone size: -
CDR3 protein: CASSNRDQANIQYF

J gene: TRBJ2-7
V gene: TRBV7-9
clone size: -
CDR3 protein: CASSPRVYEQYF

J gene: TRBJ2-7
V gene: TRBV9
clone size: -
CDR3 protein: CASSASRRQGSYEQYF

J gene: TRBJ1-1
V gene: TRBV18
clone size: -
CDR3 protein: CASSPKPLAGTVEAFF

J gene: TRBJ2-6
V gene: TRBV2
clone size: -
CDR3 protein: CASFWKPGQGSAGANVLTF

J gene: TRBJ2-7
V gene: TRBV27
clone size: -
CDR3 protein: CASSLSGTGTAHEQYF

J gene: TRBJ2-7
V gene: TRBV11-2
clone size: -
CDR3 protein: CASSDAGTAIYEQYF

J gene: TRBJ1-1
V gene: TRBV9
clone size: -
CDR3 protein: CASSVWPNTEAFF

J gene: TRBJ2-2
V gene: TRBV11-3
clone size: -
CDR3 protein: CASEGFGLADGELFF

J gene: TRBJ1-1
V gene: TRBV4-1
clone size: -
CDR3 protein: CASSQIQGDTEAFF